Sequencing of this T cell receptor (beta chain) was carried out in a study of shared clonotypes between healthy human individuals. This CDR3 is 16 amino acids long. J lost 0 bases, V lost 5 bases, and 9 bases had no gene match. The V gene's germline CDR1 is SGHVS and CDR2 FQNEAQ. Over several immunoSEQ plates, each subset's genomic DNA was distributed in even portions. Assay used: immunoSEQ multiplex PCR; TCRdb lists only in-frame clones, some missing. The repertoire consists of over a million clones, with 95% to 99% occurring once and the leading ten covering about 0.45%. The chain links TRBV7-8 to TRBJ1-1, with 7 bases lining up with TRBD1. Specimen: naive CD4+ T cells sorted from blood. Subset here: CD45RA+ positively selected. The TCR comes from a man aged 25 to 45 in good health. The CDR3 coding sequence is TGTGCCAGCAGCCGACAAGGACAGGCCATGAACACTGAAGCTTTCTTT. It is translated as CASSRQGQAMNTEAFF.